Listed here are 2 T cell receptor beta chains from one sample, sequenced in a study of response to subunit inactivated influenza vaccine (dated by TCRdb to the late 2010s). The library came from RT-PCR. Sequencing instrument: Illumina HiSeq 2500. Using fastp trimming at Q25 and MiXCR clonotype assembly, TCRdb reanalyzed the public sequencing data and kept in-frame beta chains. Every CDR3 protein is listed once, alongside the most common genes and DNA of its rows. This sample has 650,000 to 800,000 distinct CDR3 sequences in its table, and 11% to 15% of those were observed once. Jointly, the top ten make up less than 9% of the sample. This sample comprised PBMCs from blood, obtained 14 days before vaccination. The receptors were sampled from a man between 45 and 60 years old who received an inactivated influenza vaccine. Donor details come from another sample of the same person, matched by shared clones.

This clonotype occurred a few times. The chain carries TRBV5-6 and TRBJ1-1; D perhaps matches TRBD1 (5 bases). Germline V gene lookup returns CDR1 SGHDT and CDR2 YYEEEE. This CDR3 spans 14 amino acids. V lost 3 bases and J lost 0, with 9 bases in between. The CDR3 is CASSSLQVNTEAFF. DNA for the CDR3: TGTGCCAGCAGCTCCCTACAGGTGAACACTGAAGCTTTCTTT.

This clonotype was seen more than once but under ten times. The chain joins TRBV27 to TRBJ2-1; 10 bases are shared with TRBD1. CDR1 and CDR2 (germline): MNHEY, SMNVEV (reference sequence). The CDR3 length is 16 residues. Trimming took 5 bases from V and 6 from J; bases not matched to a gene: 10. In DNA, the CDR3 is TGTGCCAGCAGTCGTATCGGGACAGGGGTTCCCAATGAGCAGTTCTTC. It specifies CASSRIGTGVPNEQFF.